Listed below are T cell receptor beta chains from one sample, sequenced in a study of T cell responses to AZD1222 COVID-19 vaccine. The repertoire was sequenced with immunoSEQ multiplex PCR; TCRdb's copy has only in-frame clones and lacks some. The sample holds about 99,000 clones, about 92% seen once. This specimen was peripheral blood, taken on day 0 of AZD1222 vaccination. The origin of the receptors is an adult in good health. Each CDR3 is given with its conserved first and last residue. The D gene is left open where the match is weak. Size values are once, few and many counts, or a class for expanded clones, and some rows have none.

once,16,TRBJ2-3,-,TRBV7-9,TGTGCCAGCAGCCTAAAGGCACTAGAAGGCACAGATACGCAGTATTTT,CASSLKALEGTDTQYF
-,14,TRBJ1-1,TRBD1,TRBV7-8,TGTGCCAGCAGCCCACACAGGGGGCTCACTGAAGCTTTCTTT,CASSPHRGLTEAFF
-,17,TRBJ1-4,TRBD1,TRBV6-1,TGTGCCAGCAGTGAAAGAGCAGACAGGGACACTAATGAAAAACTGTTTTTT,CASSERADRDTNEKLFF
-,16,TRBJ1-1,-,TRBV28,TGTGCCAGCAGTTTCCCAGGGACCATATTGAACACTGAAGCTTTCTTT,CASSFPGTILNTEAFF
-,15,TRBJ1-5,-,TRBV6-5,TGTGCCAGCAGGGGGACTTCTGTAGCGTCTTGGCCCCAGCATTTT,CASRGTSVASWPQHF
once,19,TRBJ2-5,TRBD1,TRBV5-4,TGTGCCAGCGGTTCCCCGGCCTTCGAACAGGGGAACGCCCAAGAGACCCAGTACTTC,CASGSPAFEQGNAQETQYF
-,15,TRBJ2-5,TRBD2,TRBV5-1,TGCGCCAGCAGCACAGCGGGACGTCCTCAAGAGACCCAGTACTTC,CASSTAGRPQETQYF
-,14,TRBJ1-5,-,TRBV28,TGTGCCAGCAGCCAACAGGTTATGGGTCAGCCCCAGCATTTT,CASSQQVMGQPQHF
-,19,TRBJ2-1,TRBD2,TRBV7-2,TGTGCCAGCAGCGTAGGGGCTAGCGGGAGAAGGAGCTCCTACAATGAGCAGTTCTTC,CASSVGASGRRSSYNEQFF
few,14,TRBJ1-1,-,TRBV28,TGTGCCAGCAGTTTGGACAGTTGGAACACTGAAGCTTTCTTT,CASSLDSWNTEAFF
-,13,TRBJ1-4,TRBD1,TRBV6-5,TGTGCCACCAACAGGGGGCTTCGTGAAAAACTGTTTTTT,CATNRGLREKLFF
once,17,TRBJ2-1,TRBD1,TRBV4-3,TGCGCCAGCAGCCAGGAATTAACAGGGGCTAGGGCCAATGAGCAGTTCTTC,CASSQELTGARANEQFF
once,15,TRBJ2-3,-,TRBV7-6,TGTGCCAGCAGCCTACAAGGGACTTACACAGATACGCAGTATTTT,CASSLQGTYTDTQYF
-,16,TRBJ1-2,TRBD1,TRBV7-9,TGTGCCAGCAGCTTAGGGCAGGGGGCTGATAACTATGGCTACACCTTC,CASSLGQGADNYGYTF
-,15,TRBJ2-7,-,TRBV21-1,TGTGCCAGCAGCAAACGGACCGATCCCACCTACGAGCAGTACTTC,CASSKRTDPTYEQYF
-,15,TRBJ1-4,TRBD1,TRBV11-2,TGTGCCAGCAGCTTACAGGGGGGGCCTAATGAAAAACTGTTTTTT,CASSLQGGPNEKLFF
-,11,TRBJ1-2,-,TRBV20-1,TGCAGTTCAACTAGTGACGATGGCTACACCTTC,CSSTSDDGYTF
-,15,TRBJ1-3,-,TRBV10-3,TGTGCCACCTTGGACGGCTCAGCCTCTGGAAACACCATATATTTT,CATLDGSASGNTIYF
once,14,TRBJ2-3,-,TRBV6-1,TGTGCCAGCAGTGAAGCGGGTGGGATGGATACGCAGTATTTT,CASSEAGGMDTQYF
-,13,TRBJ2-5,-,TRBV12-2,TGTGCCCGTACCGGGCCGTACCAAGAGACCCAGTACTTC,CARTGPYQETQYF
once,13,TRBJ2-7,TRBD2,TRBV29-1,TGCAGCGTTGAAGATGGTGGGAGGGTCGAGCAGTACTTC,CSVEDGGRVEQYF
-,14,TRBJ2-3,-,TRBV14,TGTGCCAGCAGCCCGGGCCACGCCACAGATACGCAGTATTTT,CASSPGHATDTQYF
-,19,TRBJ1-2,TRBD1,TRBV2,TGTGCCAGCAGTGAACTGGTTGGTAGAGGCAGGGGGCACTTAGATGGCTACACCTTC,CASSELVGRGRGHLDGYTF
-,13,TRBJ2-5,-,TRBV12-3/TRBV12-4,TGTGCCAGCAGCCGAGGGTCCCAAGAGACCCAGTACTTC,CASSRGSQETQYF
-,15,TRBJ1-1,-,TRBV7-9,TGTGCCAGCAGCACCACGTCGGCGCTGAACACTGAAGCTTTCTTT,CASSTTSALNTEAFF
-,15,TRBJ1-1,-,TRBV5-1,TGCGCCAGCAGCTTGGGATGGGGAGGGGGCACTGAAGCTTTCTTT,CASSLGWGGGTEAFF
once,13,TRBJ2-5,-,TRBV6-2/TRBV6-3,TGTGCCAGCAGTGACCCGGGACAAGAGACCCAGTACTTC,CASSDPGQETQYF
-,14,TRBJ2-2,TRBD1,TRBV29-1,TGCAGCGTTGACGGGACAGGGGCCACCGGGGAGCTGTTTTTT,CSVDGTGATGELFF
-,14,TRBJ1-1,TRBD1,TRBV28,TGTGCCAGCAGCTCGGGACAGGTCGTTTCTGAAGCTTTCTTT,CASSSGQVVSEAFF
-,15,TRBJ1-4,-,TRBV7-9,TGTGCCAGCAGCTTAAAAGTTGGCACTAATGAAAAACTGTTTTTT,CASSLKVGTNEKLFF
-,16,TRBJ2-5,-,TRBV5-6,TGTGCCAGCAGCCCGTTGAAGAGTGGGACCCGAGAGACCCAGTACTTC,CASSPLKSGTRETQYF
-,16,TRBJ2-3,TRBD2,TRBV5-1,TGCGCCAGCAGCTCTGCAGGGACTAGGTCCACAGATACGCAGTATTTT,CASSSAGTRSTDTQYF
-,10,TRBJ2-7,-,TRBV2,TGTGCCAGTAAGAGAAACGAGCAGTACTTC,CASKRNEQYF